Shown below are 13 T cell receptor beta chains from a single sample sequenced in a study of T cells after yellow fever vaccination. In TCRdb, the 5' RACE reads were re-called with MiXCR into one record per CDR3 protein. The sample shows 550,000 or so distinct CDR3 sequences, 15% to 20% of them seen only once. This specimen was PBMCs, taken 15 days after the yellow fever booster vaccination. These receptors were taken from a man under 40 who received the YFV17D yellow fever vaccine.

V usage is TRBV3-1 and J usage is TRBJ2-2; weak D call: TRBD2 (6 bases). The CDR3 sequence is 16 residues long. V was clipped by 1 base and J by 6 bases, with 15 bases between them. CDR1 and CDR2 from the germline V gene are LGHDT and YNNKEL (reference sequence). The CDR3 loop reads CASSQGTSFGSGELFF. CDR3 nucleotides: TGTGCCAGCAGCCAAGGTACTAGCTTCGGATCCGGGGAGCTGTTTTTT.

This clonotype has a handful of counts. The CDR3 loop reads CASSLGQPGAPNEQYF. The CDR3 nucleotides read TGTGCCAGCAGTTTGGGGCAGCCAGGGGCCCCGAACGAGCAGTACTTC. The chain recombines TRBV28 with TRBJ2-7; D possibly corresponds to TRBD1 (6 bases). V lost 3 bases and J lost 5, with 20 bases in between. This CDR3 is 16 amino acids long. From germline, CDR1 is MDHEN and CDR2 SYDVKM.

The CDR3 protein is CSTQFGTGGQTDTQYF. The DNA for the CDR3 is TGCAGCACGCAGTTCGGGACAGGGGGCCAGACAGATACGCAGTATTTT. The chain carries TRBV29-1 and TRBJ2-3; 12 positions match TRBD1. V trimming: 8 bases; J trimming: 3 bases; junction bases outside the gene matches: 12. This CDR3 is 16 amino acids long. Germline V gene sequence: CDR1 SQVTM, CDR2 ANQGSEA.

The chain's CDR3 is CASSSQGRTQYF. In DNA, the CDR3 is TGTGCCAGCAGCTCTCAGGGACGTACGCAGTATTTT. The chain recombines TRBV3-1 with TRBJ2-3; D may match TRBD1 or TRBD2 (5 bases each). The V gene lost 5 bases and the J gene lost 8 bases, with 11 bases spanning the gap. The CDR3 consists of 12 residues. Per the germline V gene, CDR1 is LGHDT and CDR2 is YNNKEL (reference sequence).

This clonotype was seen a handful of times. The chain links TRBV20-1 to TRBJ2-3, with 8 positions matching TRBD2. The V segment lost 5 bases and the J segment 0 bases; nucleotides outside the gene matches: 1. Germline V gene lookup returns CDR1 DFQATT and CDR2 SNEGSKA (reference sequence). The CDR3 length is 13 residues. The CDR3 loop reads CSAQRESTDTQYF. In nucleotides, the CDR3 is TGCAGTGCTCAGCGGGAGAGCACAGATACGCAGTATTTT.

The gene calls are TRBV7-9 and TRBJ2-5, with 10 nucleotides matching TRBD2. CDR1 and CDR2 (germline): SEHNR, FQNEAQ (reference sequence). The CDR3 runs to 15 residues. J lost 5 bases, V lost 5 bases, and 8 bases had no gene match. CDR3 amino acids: CASSTLAGVRETQYF. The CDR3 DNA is TGTGCCAGCAGCACGCTAGCGGGAGTGAGGGAGACCCAGTACTTC.

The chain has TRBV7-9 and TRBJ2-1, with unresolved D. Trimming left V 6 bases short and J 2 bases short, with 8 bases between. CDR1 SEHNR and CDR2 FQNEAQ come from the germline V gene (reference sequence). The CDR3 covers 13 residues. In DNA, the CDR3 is TGTGCCAGCAGGTCTGCCGCCTACAATGAGCAGTTCTTC. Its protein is CASRSAAYNEQFF.

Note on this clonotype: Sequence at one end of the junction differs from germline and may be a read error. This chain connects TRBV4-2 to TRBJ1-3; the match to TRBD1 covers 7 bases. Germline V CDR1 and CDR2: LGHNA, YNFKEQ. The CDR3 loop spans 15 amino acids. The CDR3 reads CASSEEGASGNTIYF. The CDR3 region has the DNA TGTGCCAGCAGCGAAGAGGGGGCCTCTGGAAACACCATATATTTT.

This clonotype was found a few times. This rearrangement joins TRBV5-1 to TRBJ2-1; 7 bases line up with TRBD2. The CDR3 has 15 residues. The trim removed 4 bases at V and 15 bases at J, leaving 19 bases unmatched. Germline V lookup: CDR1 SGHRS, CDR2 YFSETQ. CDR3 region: CASSPMGAGEGWRFF. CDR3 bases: TGCGCCAGCAGCCCAATGGGCGCGGGAGAGGGGTGGAGGTTCTTC.

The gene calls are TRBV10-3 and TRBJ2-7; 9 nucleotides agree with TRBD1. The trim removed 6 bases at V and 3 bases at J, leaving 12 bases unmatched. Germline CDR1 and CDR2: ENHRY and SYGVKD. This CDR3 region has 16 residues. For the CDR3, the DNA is TGTGCCATCAGCGCCTTCGGACAGGGGACCGACTACGAGCAGTACTTC. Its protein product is CAISAFGQGTDYEQYF.

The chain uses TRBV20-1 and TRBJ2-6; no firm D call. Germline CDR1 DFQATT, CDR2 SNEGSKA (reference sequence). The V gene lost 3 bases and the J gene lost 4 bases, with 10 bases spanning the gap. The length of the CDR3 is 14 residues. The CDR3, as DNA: TGCAGTGCTAGTTGGCAACACGGGGCCAACGTCCTGACTTTC. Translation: CSASWQHGANVLTF.

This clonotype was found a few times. The CDR3 protein is CASSWGADSNQPQHF. The CDR3 DNA reads TGTGCCAGCAGCTGGGGGGCAGATAGCAATCAGCCCCAGCATTTT. The chain recombines TRBV7-9 with TRBJ1-5; possible D gene TRBD1, 6 bases. This CDR3 is 15 amino acids long. V was shortened by 4 bases and J by 0 bases, with 10 bases between the two germline ends. Germline values: CDR1 SEHNR, CDR2 FQNEAQ (reference sequence).

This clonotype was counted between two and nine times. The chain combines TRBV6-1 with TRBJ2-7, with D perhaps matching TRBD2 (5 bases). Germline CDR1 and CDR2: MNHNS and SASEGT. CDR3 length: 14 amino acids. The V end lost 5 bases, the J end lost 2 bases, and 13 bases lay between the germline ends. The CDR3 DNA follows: TGTGCCAGCAGTAATTCCGGGATCACCTACGAGCAGTACTTC. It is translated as CASSNSGITYEQYF.